This TCR beta chain is from a study of blood T cells in healthy people across ages. Study-level findings and limits: More naive CD4+ cells and higher diversity marked long-lived donors relative to aged donors. Significant beta diversity loss was already apparent by age around 36, declining roughly linearly. Strongly correlated with naive T cell percentage was TCR beta diversity.

CDR1 and CDR2 (germline): SGHVS, FQNEAQ. This CDR3 has 15 amino acids. The J segment lost 11 bases and the V segment lost 5 bases, leaving 16 bases of the junction unmatched. A J-beta primer mix and a sample-barcoded 5' primer were used in a second PCR of about 7 to 11 cycles. TCRdb re-called the 5' RACE reads with MiXCR, one entry per CDR3 protein. The data show some 1.4 million distinct CDR3 sequences, 35% to 45% seen once. Note on this clonotype: Its antigen is still unknown.

The clonotype comes from a woman aged 18-35 years in good health. Sequences were obtained from blood. This rearrangement joins TRBV7-8 to TRBJ2-5; 8 nucleotides line up with TRBD2. The CDR3 reads CASSPGRDPYNEQYF. The CDR3 DNA reads TGTGCCAGCAGCCCCGGGAGGGACCCATACAATGAGCAGTACTTC. Full variable domain (rest looked up from reference TRBV7-8 and TRBJ2-5): GAGVSQSPRYKVAKRGQDVALRCDPISGHVSLFWYQQALGQGPEFLTYFQNEAQLDKSGLPSDRFFAERPEGSVSTLKIQRTQQEDSAVYLCASSPGRDPYNEQYFGPGTRLLVL.